The rows below give T cell receptor beta chains drawn from one sample of a study of T cell clonotyping in hematopoietic cell transplantation. Data came from immunoSEQ multiplex PCR; TCRdb stores just in-frame clones and leaves some out. The data show roughly 9,000 clones, with roughly 85% seen just once and around 33% held by the top ten. The sample consisted of PBMCs, taken 180 days after allogeneic stem cell transplant. Source of these receptors: a female patient aged 30 to 45 who had an allogeneic stem cell transplant, so the T cells may come from the graft donor. Some clones in this sample may be carry-over from other donors' samples. Both conserved end residues are trimmed from each CDR3. Each record gives: CDR3 length, V gene, CDR3 protein.

12 | TRBV9 | ASSVGGGSEKLF
13 | TRBV29-1 | SVWWTTDSGNTIY
14 | TRBV7-8 | ASSKRDRDGNQPQH
12 | TRBV25-1 | ASSDDRGQETQY
10 | TRBV30 | AWSRSTDTQY
9 | TRBV20-1 | SALGQTEAF
9 | TRBV5-6 | ASSLEETQY
12 | TRBV30 | AGIDTTMNTEAF
11 | TRBV7-2 | ASSLNSNQPQH
12 | TRBV11-2 | ASSISRGNYGYT
15 | TRBV9 | ASSVGTGDPSGNTIY
13 | TRBV5-4 | ASSFAGQGIYGYT
10 | TRBV19 | ASSSLSEKLF
14 | TRBV5-6 | ASSSDLTVRYYGYT
14 | TRBV5-6 | ASSPSTGRSGNTIY
10 | TRBV27 | ASRAGGARAF
13 | TRBV6-1 | ASSEAEGSNSPLH